These 30 T cell receptor beta chains were all obtained from the same sample, sequenced in a study of blood T cell repertoires in COVID-19. The table came from immunoSEQ multiplex PCR; TCRdb's copy has only in-frame clones and leaves some out. The sample consists of around 300,000 clones, approximately 91% of them appearing once. The sample comprised PBMCs or T cells enriched from blood (not recorded which). The receptors stem from a woman aged 25 to 39 who had recovered from COVID-19.

The chain has TRBV28 and TRBJ1-3; 7 nucleotides match TRBD1. CDR1 and CDR2 (germline): MDHEN, SYDVKM. Trimming cost V 4 bases and J 4 bases; bases outside gene matches: 7. This CDR3 has 15 residues. The CDR3 coding sequence is TGTGCCAGCAGTTCCACAGGGGAAAGGGGAAACACCATATATTTT. Translating it yields CASSSTGERGNTIYF.

The chain joins TRBV14 to TRBJ2-5; 10 bases are a match to TRBD1. CDR3 length: 17 residues. V trimming: 3 bases; J trimming: 4 bases; junction bases outside the gene matches: 11. CDR1 is SGHDN and CDR2 is FVKESK in the germline V gene. In DNA form, the CDR3 reads TGTGCCAGCAGCCATCTCTATGTGGGACAGGGGTTAGAGACCCAGTACTTC. Its protein is CASSHLYVGQGLETQYF.

J is TRBJ2-1 and V is TRBV6-2 or TRBV6-3; 7 nucleotides agree with TRBD1. Unmatched junction bases numbered 16, after V lost 6 bases and J lost 2 bases. The germline gives CDR1 MNHEY, CDR2 SVGEGT. The CDR3 length is 18 residues. The CDR3 reads CASSNRPSTGRTYNEQFF. CDR3 in DNA: TGTGCCAGCAGCAACAGGCCATCGACAGGGAGAACCTACAATGAGCAGTTCTTC.

This clone was picked up one time. This chain joins TRBV27 and TRBJ2-7; TRBD2 matches 8 bases. Germline CDR1 MNHEY, CDR2 SMNVEV (reference sequence). Unmatched junction bases numbered 3, after V lost 0 bases and J lost 2 bases. The CDR3 is made up of 15 amino acids. The CDR3 sequence is CASSLSPGGPYEQYF. The CDR3 coding sequence is TGTGCCAGCAGTTTATCGCCGGGAGGGCCCTACGAGCAGTACTTC.

This clone was recorded a few times. The chain recombines TRBV6-4 with TRBJ1-2; 11 nucleotides line up with TRBD1. The CDR3 extends over 14 amino acids. V was clipped by 8 bases and J by 5 bases; unmatched bases: 7. Per germline, CDR1 MRHNA and CDR2 SNTAGT. The CDR3: CASRPGQGDYGYTF. The CDR3 coding sequence is TGTGCCAGCCGCCCGGGACAGGGGGATTATGGCTACACCTTC.

This chain connects TRBV27 to TRBJ1-1; tentatively, D is TRBD1 (5 bases). The CDR3 length is 11 residues. The ends were cut back, 8 bases at V and 7 bases at J, with 11 bases in the middle. The germline gives CDR1 MNHEY, CDR2 SMNVEV (reference sequence). The CDR3 nucleotides read TGTGCCAGCGGTCGGGGACTTGAAGCTTTCTTT. It encodes CASGRGLEAFF.

The genes are TRBV29-1 and TRBJ2-1, with a possible D match to TRBD2 (5 bases). Trimming stripped 5 bases from V and 7 bases from J, with 15 bases between. CDR1 SQVTM and CDR2 ANQGSEA come from the germline V gene. This CDR3 has 13 residues. CDR3 DNA sequence: TGCAGCGTTCAAAGACTACTGGGGAATGAGCAGTTCTTC. Protein: CSVQRLLGNEQFF.

V gene TRBV4-1 combines with J gene TRBJ1-4, with a weak D call TRBD1 (5 bases). The CDR3 sequence is 15 residues long. V was shortened by 3 bases and J by 5 bases, with 13 bases between the two germline ends. Looked up from germline, CDR1 is MGHRA and CDR2 is YSYEKL. Written as DNA, the CDR3 is TGCGCCAGCAGCCAGTTACAGGTTTCCAATGAAAAACTGTTTTTT. It encodes CASSQLQVSNEKLFF.

The genes are TRBV18 and TRBJ2-7; TRBD1 matches 10 bases. Germline V gene sequence: CDR1 KGHSH, CDR2 LQKENI. V lost 4 bases, J lost 1 base, and 1 base stayed unmatched. The CDR3 has 14 amino acids. The CDR3 loop is CASSRDRGSYEQYF. The CDR3, as DNA: TGTGCCAGCTCACGGGACAGGGGTTCCTACGAGCAGTACTTC.

V usage is TRBV28 and J usage is TRBJ1-4; the D gene is possibly TRBD1 (6 bases). The CDR3 length is 15 residues. Germline assignment: CDR1 MDHEN and CDR2 SYDVKM. Trimming took 9 bases from V and 0 from J, leaving 14 bases between them. The CDR3 sequence is CASSRTVTTNEKLFF. For the CDR3, the DNA is TGTGCCAGTTCCCGGACAGTTACAACTAATGAAAAACTGTTTTTT.

The CDR3 coding sequence is TGTGCCACCCCTTGGGCGGGGGGGCCAAGAGACGGGGAGCTGTTTTTT. As protein: CATPWAGGPRDGELFF. The genes are TRBV2 and TRBJ2-2; 9 nucleotides agree with TRBD2. V trimming: 10 bases; J trimming: 7 bases; junction bases outside the gene matches: 16. Germline-derived CDR1 and CDR2 are SNHLY and FYNNEI. The CDR3 is 16 residues long.

This chain joins TRBV7-9 and TRBJ2-7; TRBD1 matches 9 bases. Trimming cost V 3 bases and J 4 bases; bases outside gene matches: 13. The CDR3 length is 17 residues. Germline values: CDR1 SEHNR, CDR2 FQNEAQ (reference sequence). CDR3 in amino acids: CASSFPKQGAEKYEQYF. CDR3 nucleotide sequence: TGTGCCAGCAGCTTCCCCAAACAGGGGGCCGAAAAATACGAGCAGTACTTC.

The rearrangement uses TRBV30 and TRBJ1-3; a weak D match, TRBD1 (5 bases). This CDR3 spans 18 amino acids. With 1 base removed from V and 0 bases from J, the gap between germline ends came to 19 bases. Germline V gene lookup returns CDR1 GTSNPN and CDR2 SVGIG (reference sequence). The CDR3 here is CAWSAFPITGNSGNTIYF. The CDR3 nucleotides read TGTGCCTGGAGTGCCTTCCCAATTACAGGAAACTCTGGAAACACCATATATTTT.

J is TRBJ1-2 and V is TRBV13; 7 bases map to TRBD1. The CDR3 is made up of 16 amino acids. In germline, CDR1 is PRHDT, CDR2 FYEKMQ (reference sequence). J gave up 1 base and V 8 bases, and 13 bases lay outside the gene matches. The CDR3 loop is CASHQGVQGINYGYTF. DNA for the CDR3: TGTGCCAGCCACCAGGGGGTACAGGGGATTAACTATGGCTACACCTTC.

The chain recombines TRBV5-6 with TRBJ2-6; 8 bases map to TRBD1. V lost 3 bases, J lost 2 bases, and 4 bases stayed unmatched. CDR3 size: 16 residues. Germline V gives CDR1 SGHDT, CDR2 YYEEEE. CDR3 region: CASSSTGEAGANVLTF. The CDR3 coding sequence is TGTGCCAGCAGCTCGACAGGGGAAGCTGGGGCCAACGTCCTGACTTTC.

The V gene is TRBV5-5, the J gene TRBJ1-4; D is possibly TRBD1 (5 bases). Trimming removed 3 bases from V and 7 bases from J, with 7 bases in between. Germline CDR1 reads SGHKS; CDR2 reads YYEKEE (reference sequence). This CDR3 is built from 12 residues. The CDR3 region is CASSSDSEKLFF. In DNA form, the CDR3 reads TGTGCCAGCAGCTCCGACAGTGAAAAACTGTTTTTT. The whole variable domain, remainder taken from reference TRBV5-5 and TRBJ1-4, is DAGVTQSPTHLIKTRGQQVTLRCSPISGHKSVSWYQQVLGQGPQFIFQYYEKEERGRGNFPDRFSARQFPNYSSELNVNALLLGDSALYLCASSSDSEKLFFGSGTQLSVL.

This clone is a singleton in its sample. The rearrangement links TRBV28 to TRBJ2-3, with D tentatively TRBD2 (5 bases). Germline V CDR1 and CDR2: MDHEN, SYDVKM. The CDR3 runs to 14 residues. Deletions cut 5 bases from V and 4 bases from J, with 13 bases between. The chain's CDR3 is CASSPIREADTQYF. The CDR3 DNA reads TGTGCCAGCAGTCCCATTCGGGAAGCAGATACGCAGTATTTT.

The CDR3 reads CASSLERVGREAFF. As DNA, the CDR3 is TGTGCCAGCAGCTTAGAACGGGTCGGGAGAGAAGCTTTCTTT. The chain joins TRBV11-3 to TRBJ1-1; D remains ambiguous. Germline CDR1 SGHNT, CDR2 YENEEA. Trimming cost V 0 bases and J 8 bases, with 13 bases left between them. This CDR3 region has 14 residues. The full variable domain, with the rest looked up from reference TRBV11-3 and TRBJ1-1, is EAGVVQSPRYKIIEKKQPVAFWCNPISGHNTLYWYLQNLGQGPELLIRYENEEAVDDSQLPKDRFSAERLKGVDSTLKIQPAELGDSAVYLCASSLERVGREAFFGQGTRLTVV.

The chain joins TRBV10-1 to TRBJ2-7, with D tentatively TRBD2 (5 bases). The germline CDR1 and CDR2 sequences are WNHNN and SYGVQD (reference sequence). Trimming left V 2 bases short and J 1 base short, with 12 bases between. The CDR3 loop spans 15 amino acids. CDR3 sequence (DNA): TGCGCCAGCAGTGAGAGCGGCGGGCTATCCTACGAGCAGTACTTC. Translation gives CASSESGGLSYEQYF.

This sequence joins TRBV5-1 and TRBJ1-1, with unresolved D. V was pared by 4 bases and J by 1 base, with 8 bases between. This CDR3 contains 13 residues. The germline CDR1 and CDR2 sequences are SGHRS and YFSETQ. The CDR3 reads CASSANSNTEAFF. The CDR3 coding sequence is TGCGCCAGCAGCGCTAATTCGAACACTGAAGCTTTCTTT.

The J gene is TRBJ2-6, the V gene TRBV9; 8 bases are a match to TRBD1. V trimming: 4 bases; J trimming: 0 bases; junction bases outside the gene matches: 12. From germline, CDR1 is SGDLS and CDR2 YYNGEE. This CDR3 has 19 residues. This CDR3 reads CASSSDRDSPVSGANVLTF. The CDR3 DNA reads TGTGCCAGCAGCTCGGACAGGGACTCACCCGTCTCTGGGGCCAACGTCCTGACTTTC.

V usage is TRBV5-1 and J usage is TRBJ2-7, with D perhaps matching TRBD2 (6 bases). V lost 0 bases, J lost 0 bases, and 10 bases lay in between. CDR1 and CDR2 (germline): SGHRS, YFSETQ. CDR3 length: 15 residues. The DNA for the CDR3 is TGCGCCAGCAGCTTGGCGGCGGGAAGCTCCTACGAGCAGTACTTC. This translates into CASSLAAGSSYEQYF.

This clone was detected once. This chain links TRBV28 with TRBJ2-7, with TRBD1 identical over 8 bases. The CDR3 loop spans 14 amino acids. Germline V gene sequence: CDR1 MDHEN, CDR2 SYDVKM. J gave up 3 bases and V 4 bases, and 5 bases lay outside the gene matches. The CDR3 here is CASSSGQGDYEQYF. The CDR3 nucleotides are TGTGCCAGCAGTTCAGGACAGGGAGACTACGAGCAGTACTTC.

The chain combines TRBV27 with TRBJ1-3; D gene ambiguous. The ends were cut back, 3 bases at V and 0 bases at J, with 15 bases in the middle. The CDR3 length is 17 residues. The germline gives CDR1 MNHEY, CDR2 SMNVEV (reference sequence). The CDR3 DNA reads TGTGCCAGCAGTTTCTCCCCCTTCCCAGGCTCTGGAAACACCATATATTTT. As protein: CASSFSPFPGSGNTIYF.

J is TRBJ2-7 and V is TRBV24-1; D call uncertain. CDR3 length: 11 residues. CDR1 is KGHDR, CDR2 SFDVKD, per germline. V lost 4 bases, J lost 3 bases, and 3 bases lay in between. The CDR3 protein is CATSDHYEQYF. The CDR3 DNA reads TGTGCCACCAGTGACCACTACGAGCAGTACTTC.

In this sample, this clone turned up once. The chain uses TRBV27 and TRBJ1-5, with 7 bases matching TRBD1. V was clipped by 7 bases and J by 0 bases; unmatched bases: 6. The CDR3 has 15 residues. Germline CDR1 and CDR2: MNHEY and SMNVEV (reference sequence). CDR3 in DNA: TGTGCCAGCACCCTGACAGGGTATAGCAATCAGCCCCAGCATTTT. The encoded protein is CASTLTGYSNQPQHF.

This clone occurred once. The rearrangement links TRBV5-1 to TRBJ2-1, with TRBD2 as a possible D gene (6 bases). This CDR3 has 15 amino acids. V was cut by 3 bases and J by 3 bases, with 13 bases left in between. Germline CDR1 SGHRS, CDR2 YFSETQ. CDR3 nucleotide sequence: TGCGCCAGCAGCTCGTCGGGCGGGGACTACAATGAGCAGTTCTTC. Translation: CASSSSGGDYNEQFF.

This sequence joins TRBV28 and TRBJ1-5; D possibly corresponds to TRBD1 (5 bases). V was shortened by 6 bases and J by 0 bases, with 15 bases between the two germline ends. Germline V lookup: CDR1 MDHEN, CDR2 SYDVKM. The CDR3 is 16 residues long. In DNA form, the CDR3 reads TGTGCCAGCAGAAAGACCGAGACAGTTAGCAATCAGCCCCAGCATTTT. Its translation: CASRKTETVSNQPQHF.

This chain connects TRBV11-2 to TRBJ1-1, with D perhaps TRBD1 (6 bases). From germline, CDR1 is SGHAT and CDR2 FQNNGV. Trimming pared 1 base from V and 0 bases from J, leaving 9 bases between. The CDR3 has 15 residues. The CDR3, as DNA: TGTGCCAGCAGCTTAGCGGACAGATTGAACACTGAAGCTTTCTTT. It codes for CASSLADRLNTEAFF.

The rearrangement links TRBV28 to TRBJ1-5; D is uncertain. In germline, CDR1 is MDHEN, CDR2 SYDVKM. CDR3 size: 16 residues. The ends were cut back, 3 bases at V and 0 bases at J, with 12 bases in the middle. As DNA, the CDR3 is TGTGCCAGCAGTTTCCACACATCCCATAGCAATCAGCCCCAGCATTTT. Encoded protein: CASSFHTSHSNQPQHF.